These T cell receptor beta chains were read from a single sample in a study of T cell responses to AZD1222 COVID-19 vaccine. Generated by immunoSEQ multiplex PCR, the TCRdb table keeps only in-frame clones and is missing some. The data contain around 130,000 clones, 70% to 90% of them seen just once; the ten biggest clones take up about 9.5%. The material sequenced was peripheral blood, taken 28 days after the second AZD1222 dose. These receptors all come from an adult who received the AZD1222 COVID-19 vaccine. CDR3s include the opening cysteine and the closing phenylalanine or tryptophan. A D gene is named only where the DNA matches it firmly. Size is stated for part of the rows, as once, few or many counts, or as a class when the clone is expanded.

V,D,J,size,CDR3,DNA
TRBV12-3/TRBV12-4,.,TRBJ1-2,.,CASSYEGYGYTF,TGTGCCAGCAGTTATGAGGGCTATGGCTACACCTTC
TRBV7-3,TRBD2,TRBJ2-1,once,CASSLGLAGGLDEQFF,TGTGCCAGCAGCTTAGGCCTAGCGGGGGGACTTGATGAGCAGTTCTTC
TRBV2,TRBD1,TRBJ1-4,.,CASRMGQGVPTNEKLFF,TGTGCCAGCAGGATGGGACAGGGTGTCCCAACTAATGAAAAACTGTTTTTT
TRBV6-5,TRBD1,TRBJ1-6,.,CASSYSGTVNSPLHF,TGTGCCAGCAGTTACTCGGGGACAGTAAATTCACCCCTCCACTTT
TRBV20-1,.,TRBJ1-2,.,CSARDRVQSF,TGCAGTGCTAGAGATCGGGTACAGAGCTTC
TRBV6-6,.,TRBJ1-5,.,CASKRYSNQPQHF,TGTGCCAGCAAACGATATAGCAATCAGCCCCAGCATTTT
TRBV2,TRBD1,TRBJ2-7,.,CAGRTGPSYEQYF,TGTGCCGGCCGGACAGGACCCTCCTACGAGCAGTACTTC
TRBV10-3,.,TRBJ1-1,.,CAIRGARETTEAFF,TGTGCCATCAGGGGCGCAAGGGAGACCACTGAAGCTTTCTTT
TRBV6-5,.,TRBJ2-7,.,CASSYRKAYEQYF,TGTGCCAGCAGTTACCGCAAGGCCTACGAGCAGTACTTC
TRBV9,TRBD2,TRBJ2-7,.,CASSVGTSVSYEQYF,TGTGCCAGCAGCGTAGGGACTAGCGTATCCTACGAGCAGTACTTC
TRBV6-5,TRBD1,TRBJ1-5,.,CASSPDRAPNQPQHF,TGTGCCAGCAGCCCGGACAGGGCCCCCAATCAGCCCCAGCATTTT
TRBV6-5,.,TRBJ2-2,.,CASSSPDGGELFF,TGTGCCAGCAGTTCCCCGGACGGCGGGGAGCTGTTTTTT
TRBV11-3,TRBD1,TRBJ2-4,.,CASSTDRAGKNIQYF,TGTGCCAGCAGCACCGACAGGGCGGGCAAAAACATTCAGTACTTC
TRBV12-3/TRBV12-4,.,TRBJ1-5,.,CASSQRQLLHF,TGTGCCAGCAGCCAACGACAGCTACTGCATTTT
TRBV3-1/TRBV3-2,.,TRBJ1-1,.,CASSQEIGRLGAFF,TGTGCCAGCAGCCAAGAAATAGGGAGGCTAGGGGCTTTCTTT
TRBV18,.,TRBJ1-2,.,CASSAQGRNYGYTF,TGTGCCAGCTCGGCCCAGGGGAGGAACTATGGCTACACCTTC
TRBV7-8,TRBD2,TRBJ2-5,once,CASSLVRSGLAGPMRETQYF,TGTGCCAGCAGCTTAGTGAGAAGCGGACTAGCGGGGCCGATGAGGGAGACCCAGTACTTC
TRBV6-1,TRBD1,TRBJ1-1,.,CASSEGGTGNTEAFF,TGTGCCAGCAGTGAAGGAGGGACAGGGAACACTGAAGCTTTCTTT
TRBV3-1/TRBV3-2,.,TRBJ1-4,.,CASSRAPQKLFF,TGTGCCAGCAGCCGGGCCCCACAGAAACTGTTTTTT
TRBV6-5,.,TRBJ1-2,.,CASRPLRFHGYTF,TGTGCCAGCAGACCCTTGAGGTTTCATGGCTACACCTTC
TRBV9,.,TRBJ1-2,once,CASSVASQFIYGYTF,TGTGCCAGCAGCGTAGCGTCCCAATTTATTTATGGCTACACCTTC
TRBV11-2,TRBD2,TRBJ2-3,.,CASSRTRRGTDTQYF,TGTGCCAGCAGCCGGACTAGAAGAGGGACAGATACGCAGTATTTT
TRBV5-5,TRBD2,TRBJ2-3,.,CASSWGGVPSTDTQYF,TGTGCCAGCAGCTGGGGAGGGGTACCTAGCACAGATACGCAGTATTTT
TRBV11-2,.,TRBJ1-6,.,CASTPGGSYNSPLHF,TGTGCCAGCACTCCGGGGGGCTCCTATAATTCACCCCTCCACTTT
TRBV6-1,.,TRBJ2-7,.,CASSETVPGEQYF,TGTGCCAGCAGTGAGACAGTTCCTGGCGAGCAGTACTTC
TRBV4-2,TRBD2,TRBJ2-1,.,CASSQEPAGDEQFF,TGTGCCAGCAGCCAAGAACCAGCGGGGGATGAGCAGTTCTTC
TRBV7-9,TRBD2,TRBJ2-1,.,CASSPRSSGHNEQFF,TGTGCCAGCAGCCCCAGATCTAGCGGGCATAATGAGCAGTTCTTC
TRBV19,.,TRBJ1-3,few,CASSMIGGQGNTIYF,TGTGCCAGTAGTATGATCGGGGGGCAAGGAAACACCATATATTTT
TRBV5-1,.,TRBJ1-1,.,CASSRGESNTEAFF,TGCGCCAGCAGCAGGGGGGAATCGAACACTGAAGCTTTCTTT